This entry lists 27 T cell receptor beta chains sequenced from one sample in a study of beta chain features in type 1 diabetes. These TCRs' antigens remain unknown. The isolated RNA, all of it, was reverse transcribed, so expressed TCRB transcripts were what got sequenced. Produced via immunoSEQ multiplex PCR; TCRdb's table is partial and in-frame only. Seen here are under 400,000 clones, over 9.5% observed once, and the top ten hold approximately 0.01%. Study observations and caveats: TCRB CDR3 length was moderately but significantly reduced in all four CD4+ subsets of Type 1 diabetes patients.

Sequencing was performed on naive CD4+ T cells from blood. These receptors all come from a woman between 18 and 30 years old with type 1 diabetes.

This clone was seen a few times. This rearrangement joins TRBV30 to TRBJ1-1; TRBD1 matches 7 bases. The germline V gene has CDR1 GTSNPN and CDR2 SVGIG (reference sequence). Trimming at V came to 4 bases and at J to 1 base, leaving 6 bases not matched to a gene. The CDR3 contains 14 residues. Here the CDR3 reads CAWTQGIGNTEAFF. Here the CDR3 DNA reads TGTGCCTGGACACAGGGGATCGGGAACACTGAAGCTTTCTTT.

The rearrangement uses TRBV18 and TRBJ1-1, with 8 bases fitting TRBD1. Trimming at V came to 6 bases and at J to 2 bases, leaving 8 bases not matched to a gene. The V gene's germline CDR1 is KGHSH and CDR2 LQKENI. The CDR3 is 15 amino acids. CDR3 in amino acids: CASSLRDRINTEAFF. DNA for the CDR3: TGTGCCAGCTCCCTGAGGGACAGGATTAACACTGAAGCTTTCTTT.

CDR3: CASSVGQGGETQYF. As DNA, the CDR3 is TGCGCCAGCAGCGTCGGACAGGGAGGGGAGACCCAGTACTTC. The V call is TRBV5-1, the J call TRBJ2-5, with a possible D match to TRBD1 (8 bases). This CDR3 is 14 amino acids long. The V end lost 4 bases, the J end lost 5 bases, and 15 bases lay between the germline ends. Germline CDR1 is SGHRS and CDR2 is YFSETQ.

The genes are TRBV18 and TRBJ1-5; D remains unclear. Trimming took off 4 bases at V and 4 bases at J, with 17 bases between the two ends. The CDR3 is made up of 16 amino acids. In germline, CDR1 is KGHSH, CDR2 LQKENI. The CDR3 DNA reads TGTGCCAGCTCACTGGGCGGGGAAGGAGGGAATCAGCCCCAGCATTTT. Translating it yields CASSLGGEGGNQPQHF.

This clone has only one observation. This chain joins TRBV30 and TRBJ2-7; 9 bases agree with TRBD1. The CDR3 runs to 13 residues. V lost 6 bases and J lost 2; bases outside the gene matches: 5. Germline-derived CDR1 and CDR2 are GTSNPN and SVGIG (reference sequence). Here the CDR3 reads CACLQGATYEQYF. CDR3 nucleotide sequence: TGTGCCTGCCTACAGGGGGCTACCTACGAGCAGTACTTC.

This clone has just a few counts. The rearrangement joins TRBV6-6 to TRBJ2-4; tentative D call: TRBD2 (7 bases). This CDR3 comprises 14 residues. Germline lookup yields CDR1 MNHNY and CDR2 SVGAGI (reference sequence). The germline V and J ends were trimmed by 7 bases and 8 bases, with 18 bases remaining between them. The CDR3 nucleotides read TGTGCCAGCACCTCCGTAGGGGGGGCGGACATTCAGTACTTC. Protein product: CASTSVGGADIQYF.

The J gene is TRBJ2-7, the V gene TRBV14; 10 nucleotides line up with TRBD2. From germline, CDR1 is SGHDN and CDR2 FVKESK. V lost 4 bases and J lost 6; bases outside the gene matches: 0. The CDR3 loop spans 12 amino acids. The CDR3 DNA sequence: TGTGCCAGCAGCCGACTAGCGGGCGAGCAGTACTTC. Translating gives CASSRLAGEQYF.

This chain joins TRBV2 and TRBJ2-5; D unresolved. The V end lost 5 bases, the J end lost 4 bases, and 5 bases lay between the germline ends. There are 11 residues in the CDR3. CDR1 SNHLY and CDR2 FYNNEI come from the germline V gene. CDR3 in DNA: TGTGCCAGCAGTACGAGAGAGACCCAGTACTTC. This encodes CASSTRETQYF.

The genes are TRBV28 and TRBJ2-1, with 9 bases aligning to TRBD2. The CDR3 length is 15 residues. The germline V gene encodes CDR1 MDHEN and CDR2 SYDVKM. Trimming at V came to 7 bases and at J to 3 bases, leaving 7 bases not matched to a gene. CDR3 amino acids: CASTEAGGSYNEQFF. CDR3 sequence (DNA): TGTGCCAGCACGGAGGCGGGAGGGAGCTACAATGAGCAGTTCTTC.

This clone came up a few times. Other DNA sequences in this sample translate to the same CDR3. The V and J genes are TRBV7-8 and TRBJ1-5; D unclear. V lost 3 bases and J 0 bases, leaving 6 bases between the germline ends. The length of the CDR3 is 14 residues. Germline CDR1 reads SGHVS; CDR2 reads FQNEAQ. CDR3 protein: CASSFRDSNQPQHF. DNA of the CDR3: TGTGCCAGCAGCTTTCGGGATAGCAATCAGCCCCAGCATTTT.

This clone was observed a few times. The chain couples TRBV28 to TRBJ2-1, with 7 bases identical to TRBD2. CDR3 size: 13 residues. Germline CDR1 MDHEN, CDR2 SYDVKM. V trimming: 10 bases; J trimming: 6 bases; junction bases outside the gene matches: 9. The CDR3: CATQMSGGNEQFF. Written as DNA, the CDR3 is TGTGCCACGCAAATGTCGGGGGGCAATGAGCAGTTCTTC.

The gene calls are TRBV19 and TRBJ2-1; 13 bases are shared with TRBD2. The CDR3 sequence is 14 residues long. CDR1 LNHDA and CDR2 SQIVND come from the germline V gene (reference sequence). V was pared by 7 bases and J by 7 bases, with 4 bases of the junction left unmatched. The CDR3 coding sequence is TGTGCCAGTACGGGACTAGCGGGACGGAATGAGCAGTTCTTC. Its protein is CASTGLAGRNEQFF.

The V gene is TRBV28, the J gene TRBJ2-7; weak D call: TRBD2 (5 bases). Germline V gene lookup returns CDR1 MDHEN and CDR2 SYDVKM. The CDR3 covers 12 residues. V was pared by 5 bases and J by 7 bases, with 12 bases between. CDR3 nucleotide sequence: TGTGCCAGCAGTCCCCAGCGGTGGGAGCAGTACTTC. Translated: CASSPQRWEQYF.

The rearrangement uses TRBV2 and TRBJ1-6, with TRBD1 matching over 7 bases. Per germline, CDR1 SNHLY and CDR2 FYNNEI. This CDR3 is built from 14 residues. With 6 bases clipped from V and 9 bases from J, the junction kept 8 bases outside the gene matches. The CDR3 reads CASRGDSRGSPLHF. The CDR3 region has the DNA TGTGCCAGCAGAGGGGACAGCCGAGGTTCACCCCTCCACTTT.

A few counts support this clone. The chain recombines TRBV5-1 with TRBJ2-5, with D possibly TRBD2 on 6 matching bases. The V and J ends lost 0 bases and 2 bases respectively, with 14 bases between them. The CDR3 loop spans 16 amino acids. Germline loops: CDR1 SGHRS, CDR2 YFSETQ. The CDR3 bases are TGCGCCAGCAGCTTGGGACTCTTGGGGGGACAAGAGACCCAGTACTTC. This encodes CASSLGLLGGQETQYF.

The chain is built from TRBV7-2 and TRBJ2-5; D call uncertain. Trimming cost V 5 bases and J 4 bases, with 14 bases left between them. The CDR3 has 14 amino acids. Germline assignment: CDR1 SGHTA and CDR2 FQGNSA. CDR3 sequence reads: CASSRQLSTETQYF. The CDR3 DNA reads as TGTGCCAGCAGCCGCCAACTGAGCACAGAGACCCAGTACTTC.

The rearrangement joins TRBV4-3 to TRBJ1-6, with 7 bases identical to TRBD1. The CDR3 covers 15 residues. Germline CDR1 LGHNA, CDR2 YSLEER. V was clipped by 0 bases and J by 8 bases; unmatched bases: 4. The CDR3 DNA follows: TGCGCCAGCAGCCAAGAAATGGACAGGCATTCACCCCTCCACTTT. Amino acids: CASSQEMDRHSPLHF.

This clone was detected only a few times. This chain joins TRBV2 and TRBJ2-3; TRBD1 agrees at 9 bases. V shed 2 bases and J 4 bases; nucleotides not matched to a gene: 4. The germline gives CDR1 SNHLY, CDR2 FYNNEI. The CDR3 totals 15 residues. CDR3 sequence (DNA): TGTGCCAGCAGTGAACAGGGACAGGGACCAGATACGCAGTATTTT. Translated, it gives CASSEQGQGPDTQYF.

This rearrangement joins TRBV7-2 to TRBJ2-3; 8 bases align to TRBD2. V was pared by 6 bases and J by 4 bases, with 3 bases of the junction left unmatched. Germline V gives CDR1 SGHTA, CDR2 FQGNSA. This CDR3 is 13 amino acids long. CDR3 bases: TGTGCCAGCAGGAGCGGGGGAGCAGATACGCAGTATTTT. Its protein is CASRSGGADTQYF.

This clone was observed a handful of times. The V call is TRBV2, the J call TRBJ1-2; TRBD1 is a possible D gene (6 bases). V dropped 9 bases and J dropped 6 bases, with 14 bases sitting between them. This CDR3 comprises 12 residues. Germline lookup yields CDR1 SNHLY and CDR2 FYNNEI. In nucleotides, the CDR3 is TGTGCCAGAGGCTCGGGGGGCGATGGCTACACCTTC. As protein: CARGSGGDGYTF.

The V gene is TRBV7-9, the J gene TRBJ2-2; TRBD2 agrees at 7 bases. Looked up from germline, CDR1 is SEHNR and CDR2 is FQNEAQ (reference sequence). The V gene end was trimmed by 1 base and the J gene end by 4 bases; junction bases not matched to a gene: 0. The CDR3 consists of 14 residues. The DNA for the CDR3 is TGTGCCAGCAGCTTAGGCGGGAGCACCGGGGAGCTGTTTTTT. Translation: CASSLGGSTGELFF.

This clone has a handful of counts. The chain links TRBV18 to TRBJ2-1, with D unclear. The CDR3 extends over 13 amino acids. The germline V and J ends were trimmed by 2 bases and 7 bases, with 9 bases remaining between them. Germline values: CDR1 KGHSH, CDR2 LQKENI. The CDR3 nucleotides read TGTGCCAGCTCACCAAGTAGAGGAAATGAGCAGTTCTTC. It is translated as CASSPSRGNEQFF.

J is TRBJ1-1 and V is TRBV2, with D maybe TRBD1 (5 bases). The V end lost 9 bases, the J end lost 1 base, and 12 bases lay between the germline ends. CDR3 length: 13 amino acids. Germline V lookup: CDR1 SNHLY, CDR2 FYNNEI. The CDR3 loop is CASLRQGNTEAFF. CDR3 in DNA: TGTGCCAGTCTCCGTCAGGGGAACACTGAAGCTTTCTTT. The whole variable domain, remainder taken from reference TRBV2 and TRBJ1-1, is EPEVTQTPSHQVTQMGQEVILRCVPISNHLYFYWYRQILGQKVEFLVSFYNNEISEKSEIFDDQFSVERPDGSNFTLKIRSTKLEDSAMYFCASLRQGNTEAFFGQGTRLTVV.

This chain links TRBV5-1 with TRBJ2-5; 7 bases match TRBD1. After removal of 0 bases from V and 11 bases from J, the junction contained 4 bases not matched to a gene. This CDR3 contains 12 residues. Per germline, CDR1 SGHRS and CDR2 YFSETQ. CDR3: CASSLDRGGQYF. The DNA for the CDR3 is TGCGCCAGCAGCTTGGACAGGGGCGGGCAGTACTTC.

This clone has just a few counts. V usage is TRBV7-2 and J usage is TRBJ2-4, with D hard to call. The germline V and J ends were trimmed by 8 bases and 7 bases, with 18 bases remaining between them. The CDR3 has 14 amino acids. Germline-derived CDR1 and CDR2 are SGHTA and FQGNSA. The CDR3 here is CASRRESSSNIQYF. DNA for the CDR3: TGTGCCAGCCGTCGCGAGTCCTCGTCCAACATTCAGTACTTC.

The CDR3 loop reads CASSTDSWVSGANVLTF. The CDR3 DNA sequence: TGTGCCAGCAGCACGGACAGTTGGGTCTCTGGGGCCAACGTCCTGACTTTC. The rearrangement joins TRBV7-9 to TRBJ2-6; a possible D gene is TRBD1 (6 bases). The CDR3 runs 17 residues. The V gene lost 5 bases and the J gene lost 0 bases, with 14 bases spanning the gap. Germline values: CDR1 SEHNR, CDR2 FQNEAQ (reference sequence).

The chain recombines TRBV10-3 with TRBJ1-4; no clear D gene. This CDR3 region has 14 residues. CDR1 and CDR2 from the germline V gene are ENHRY and SYGVKD. V lost 2 bases and J 10 bases, leaving 14 bases between the germline ends. This CDR3 reads CAISEGERRGKLFF. CDR3 in DNA: TGTGCCATCAGTGAGGGAGAACGGCGAGGAAAACTGTTTTTT.